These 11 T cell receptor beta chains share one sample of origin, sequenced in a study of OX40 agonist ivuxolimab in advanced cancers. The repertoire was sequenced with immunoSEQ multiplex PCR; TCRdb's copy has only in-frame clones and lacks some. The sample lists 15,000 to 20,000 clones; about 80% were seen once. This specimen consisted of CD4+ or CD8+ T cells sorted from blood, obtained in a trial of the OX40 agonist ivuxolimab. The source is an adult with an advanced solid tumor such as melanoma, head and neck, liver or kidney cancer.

The CDR3 nucleotides are TGTGCCAGCAGTACGCCGGGCCTCGGGAACACCATATATTTT. Translation: CASSTPGLGNTIYF. The rearrangement joins TRBV28 to TRBJ1-3, with D unresolved. Trimming removed 5 bases from V and 7 bases from J, with 15 bases in between. CDR1 and CDR2 from the germline V gene are MDHEN and SYDVKM. CDR3 size: 14 residues.

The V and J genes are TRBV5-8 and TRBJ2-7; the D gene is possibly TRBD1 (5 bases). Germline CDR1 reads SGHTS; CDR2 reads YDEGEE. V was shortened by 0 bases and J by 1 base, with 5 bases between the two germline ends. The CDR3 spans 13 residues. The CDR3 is CASSLGQSYEQYF. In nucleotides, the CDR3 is TGTGCCAGCAGCTTGGGACAGTCCTACGAGCAGTACTTC.

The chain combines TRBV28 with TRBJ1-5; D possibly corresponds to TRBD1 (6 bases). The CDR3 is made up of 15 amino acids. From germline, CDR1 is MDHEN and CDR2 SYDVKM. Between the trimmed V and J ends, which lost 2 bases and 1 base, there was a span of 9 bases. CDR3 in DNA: TGTGCCAGCAGTTTAATCAGGGGAAGCAATCAGCCCCAGCATTTT. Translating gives CASSLIRGSNQPQHF. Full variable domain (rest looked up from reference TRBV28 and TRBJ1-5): DVKVTQSSRYLVKRTGEKVFLECVQDMDHENMFWYRQDPGLGLRLIYFSYDVKMKEKGDIPEGYSVSREKKERFSLILESASTNQTSMYLCASSLIRGSNQPQHFGDGTRLSIL.

CDR3 in amino acids: CASSQDRTGFYGYTF. CDR3 nucleotides: TGCGCCAGCAGCCAAGATAGGACAGGGTTCTATGGCTACACCTTC. V and J are TRBV4-3 and TRBJ1-2, with 8 bases that match TRBD1. V shed 0 bases and J 4 bases; nucleotides not matched to a gene: 4. Germline V gene lookup returns CDR1 LGHNA and CDR2 YSLEER. CDR3 length: 15 amino acids.

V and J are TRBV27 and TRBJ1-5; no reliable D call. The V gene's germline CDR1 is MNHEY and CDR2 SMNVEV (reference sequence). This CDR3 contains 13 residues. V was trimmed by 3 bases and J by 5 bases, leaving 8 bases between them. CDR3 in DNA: TGTGCCAGCAGTTTCGGAGATCATCAGCCCCAGCATTTT. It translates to CASSFGDHQPQHF.

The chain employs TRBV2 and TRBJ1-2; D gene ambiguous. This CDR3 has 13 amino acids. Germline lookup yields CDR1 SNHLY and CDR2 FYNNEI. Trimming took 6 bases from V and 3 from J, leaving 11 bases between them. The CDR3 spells CASRWELHYGYTF. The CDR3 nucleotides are TGTGCCAGCAGATGGGAGTTGCACTATGGCTACACCTTC.

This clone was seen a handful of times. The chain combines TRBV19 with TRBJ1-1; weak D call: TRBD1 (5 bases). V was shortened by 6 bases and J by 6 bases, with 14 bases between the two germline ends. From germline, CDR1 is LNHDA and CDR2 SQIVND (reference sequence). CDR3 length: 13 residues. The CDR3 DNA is TGTGCCAGTAGCCCGAGGACAATCTCTGAAGCTTTCTTT. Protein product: CASSPRTISEAFF.

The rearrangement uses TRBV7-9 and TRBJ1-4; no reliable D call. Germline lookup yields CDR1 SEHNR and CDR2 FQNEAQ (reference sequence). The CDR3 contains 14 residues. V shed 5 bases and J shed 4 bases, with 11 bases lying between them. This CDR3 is CASSPQNNNEKLFF. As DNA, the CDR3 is TGTGCCAGCAGCCCACAAAACAATAATGAAAAACTGTTTTTT.

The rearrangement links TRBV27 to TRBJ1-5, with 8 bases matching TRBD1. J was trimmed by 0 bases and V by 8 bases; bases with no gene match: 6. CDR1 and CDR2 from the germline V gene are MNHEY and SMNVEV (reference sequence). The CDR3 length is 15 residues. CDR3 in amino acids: CASSRQGYSNQPQHF. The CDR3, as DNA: TGTGCCAGCTCCAGACAGGGGTATAGCAATCAGCCCCAGCATTTT.

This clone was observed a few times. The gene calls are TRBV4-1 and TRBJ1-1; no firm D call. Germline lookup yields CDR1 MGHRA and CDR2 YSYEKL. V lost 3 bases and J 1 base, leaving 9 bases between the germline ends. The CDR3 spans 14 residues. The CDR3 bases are TGCGCCAGCAGCCACCCGACGGCGAACACTGAAGCTTTCTTT. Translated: CASSHPTANTEAFF.

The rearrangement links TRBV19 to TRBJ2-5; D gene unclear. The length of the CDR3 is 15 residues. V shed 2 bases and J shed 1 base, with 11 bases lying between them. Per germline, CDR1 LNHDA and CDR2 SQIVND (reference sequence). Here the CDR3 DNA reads TGTGCCAGTAGTATATCCTACACGTTCCAAGAGACCCAGTACTTC. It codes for CASSISYTFQETQYF.